This T cell receptor (beta chain) came from a study of T cell repertoires in cytomegalovirus infection. At the level of the study: Carrying CMV and the relevant HLA type showed in public TCR beta signatures. Regarding the study as a whole: Carriers of CMV and the relevant HLA type were discriminated by public TCR beta frequency. Within the response measured ex vivo, HLA-C-restricted CMV-specific TCR beta clonotypes were dominant.

Each CDR3 protein is one row after TCRdb ran MiXCR on the reads. The table lists some 800,000 distinct CDR3 sequences, around a third of them singletons, with around 12% in the top ten. Germline V gene data show CDR1 as MNHNY and CDR2 as SVGAGI (reference sequence). Trimming stripped 4 bases from V and 8 bases from J, with 12 bases between. This CDR3 is built from 14 residues. A note on this clonotype: Its target is not known.

V is TRBV6-6 and J is TRBJ1-6; D ambiguous. Sequencing used cultured CD8+ T cells from PBMCs, obtained from culture after CMV antigen stimulation. This TCR derives from a human donor in good health (CMV status not recorded). Some clones in this sample may be carry-over from other donors' samples. The CDR3 nucleotides are TGTGCCAGCAGTTGGAGCACCCGGGATTCACCCCTCCACTTT. Translation: CASSWSTRDSPLHF.